These T cell receptor beta chains were read from a single sample in a study of OX40 agonist ivuxolimab in advanced cancers. Profiling relied on immunoSEQ multiplex PCR, and the TCRdb table lists in-frame clones only, not all of them. The profile shows 45,000 to 60,000 clones, 89% of them singletons. Specimen: CD4+ or CD8+ T cells sorted from blood, collected in a trial of the OX40 agonist ivuxolimab. These receptors all stem from an adult with an advanced solid tumor such as melanoma, head and neck, liver or kidney cancer. Each CDR3 is given with its conserved first and last residue. Each record gives: clone size, V gene, D gene, J gene, CDR3 DNA, CDR3 protein. The D gene is left open where the match is weak. For some rows the clone size is stated as once, few or many, or as a class when expanded; others skip it.

NA,TRBV6-5,NA,TRBJ1-4,TGTGCCAGCAAATATTGGGGAGGGGCCGGGGAAAAACTGTTTTTT,CASKYWGGAGEKLFF
NA,TRBV27,TRBD1,TRBJ1-1,TGTGCCAGCAGTTCCACAGGGGGCGAGCGCCACACTGAAGCTTTCTTT,CASSSTGGERHTEAFF
NA,TRBV30,TRBD1,TRBJ2-7,TGTGCCCGTCGACAGGGGGAAGCGTACGAGCAGTACTTC,CARRQGEAYEQYF
NA,TRBV7-2,TRBD1,TRBJ2-7,TGTGCCAGCAGCCCGGACCAGGGGGCTGGATCCTACGAGCAGTACTTC,CASSPDQGAGSYEQYF
NA,TRBV5-4,NA,TRBJ2-7,TGTGCCAGCGGGGTAATAGCGGACTCCTACGAGCAGTACTTC,CASGVIADSYEQYF
NA,TRBV27,NA,TRBJ2-3,TGTGCCAGCCAGCCTCCGGGTTGGAGCAGCACAGATACGCAGTATTTT,CASQPPGWSSTDTQYF
NA,TRBV28,NA,TRBJ2-3,TGTGCCAGCAGTTTTGGGTCTAGCACAGATACGCAGTATTTT,CASSFGSSTDTQYF
NA,TRBV7-9,NA,TRBJ1-2,TGTGCCAGCAGCCTCGGAAGCTTTGGGAGCTACACCTTC,CASSLGSFGSYTF
NA,TRBV7-2,TRBD2,TRBJ2-1,TGTGCCAGCAGCTTAGAAGCTAGCGGGATGCTTTTCGATGAGCAGTTCTTC,CASSLEASGMLFDEQFF
once,TRBV7-2,TRBD2,TRBJ2-3,TGTGCCAGCAGCTTAGGGACGCGAGCGGGAGGCAGCACAGATACGCAGTATTTT,CASSLGTRAGGSTDTQYF
once,TRBV7-9,NA,TRBJ2-1,TGTGCCCCGGGCAGGCTCTCCTACAATGAGCAGTTCTTC,CAPGRLSYNEQFF
NA,TRBV7-9,TRBD1,TRBJ1-1,TGTGCCAGCAGCTCACCGAAGAACTCAGGACAGGGTTTTTTCTTT,CASSSPKNSGQGFFF
NA,TRBV6-1,NA,TRBJ1-5,TGTGCCAGCAGTGACGGCCTACCACCCAATCAGCCCCAGCATTTT,CASSDGLPPNQPQHF
NA,TRBV9,NA,TRBJ1-2,TGTGCCAGCAGCGTAGTGTCAGGCGGCCGTTCTAACTATGGCTACACCTTC,CASSVVSGGRSNYGYTF
NA,TRBV28,NA,TRBJ1-1,TGTGCCAGCAGTTCAGCGTCACCGGGACACCTTTTTGATGAAGCTTTCTTT,CASSSASPGHLFDEAFF
NA,TRBV9,TRBD2,TRBJ2-2,TGTGCCAGCAGCGTAGTAACTAGCGGGTTCGCGAACACCGGGGAGCTGTTTTTT,CASSVVTSGFANTGELFF
NA,TRBV6-1,TRBD2,TRBJ2-2,TGTGCCTACGGGCTAGCGGGTAACACCGGGGAGCTGTTTTTT,CAYGLAGNTGELFF
NA,TRBV27,TRBD2,TRBJ2-1,TGTGCCAGCAGATTTATAAGTTCGTGGGAGGGTAAAAGAGAGCAGTTCTTC,CASRFISSWEGKREQFF
NA,TRBV7-9,NA,TRBJ2-1,TGTGCCAGCAGCCTACCAAACTACAATGAGCAGTTCTTC,CASSLPNYNEQFF
NA,TRBV5-6,NA,TRBJ1-1,TGTGCCAGCAGCTGGACCTCGAACACTGAAGCTTTCTTT,CASSWTSNTEAFF
NA,TRBV5-1,NA,TRBJ2-7,TGCGCCAGCAGCTTTGACAGGGAGGGCTACGAGCAGTACTTC,CASSFDREGYEQYF
NA,TRBV28,NA,TRBJ2-7,TGTGCCAGCAGGCTTGACATTTCAGCCGCCTACGAGCAGTACTTC,CASRLDISAAYEQYF
NA,TRBV14,TRBD2,TRBJ2-1,TGTGCCAGCAGCCAAGACCCGGCTAGCGGGGGGTTCTACAATGAGCAGTTCTTC,CASSQDPASGGFYNEQFF
NA,TRBV5-5,NA,TRBJ2-5,TGTGCCAGCCGATTTACGACAGTACAAGAGACCCAGTACTTC,CASRFTTVQETQYF
NA,TRBV27,NA,TRBJ1-5,TGTGCCAGCAGTTTTCACAATCAGCCCCAGCATTTT,CASSFHNQPQHF
NA,TRBV4-1,NA,TRBJ1-1,TGCGCCAGCAGCCAATACGGGGGGTATGGGACTGAAGCTTTCTTT,CASSQYGGYGTEAFF
NA,TRBV2,NA,TRBJ1-5,TGTGCCAGCAGTGAGGGACTCCCGGGAGAGCCCCAGCATTTT,CASSEGLPGEPQHF
NA,TRBV27,NA,TRBJ2-1,TGTGCCAGCAGTTTATCGTGGGATGAGCAGTTCTTC,CASSLSWDEQFF
NA,TRBV20-1,NA,TRBJ1-2,TGCAGTGCGCCTAACTATGGCTACACCTTC,CSAPNYGYTF
NA,TRBV7-9,NA,TRBJ2-1,TGTGCCAGCAGCCGTCCCGGGACGGCCAATGAGCAGTTCTTC,CASSRPGTANEQFF
NA,TRBV13,NA,TRBJ1-2,TGTGCCAGCAGCTTCGGGGGCGGGTCTAACTATGGCTACACCTTC,CASSFGGGSNYGYTF